This T cell receptor beta chain derives from a study of CD8 T cells in Susac syndrome. The authors reverse transcribed about 0.45 to 1 ug RNA with random hexamers. TCRdb re-analysed the immunoSEQ multiplex PCR reads in MiXCR, keeping a single row per CDR3 protein. The sample has 330,000 or so distinct CDR3 sequences, approximately 90% seen once. This TCR was sampled from a human donor with multiple sclerosis. The sample consisted of CD8+ T cells from PBMCs.

The CDR3 loop is CASSALGTPETQYF. CDR3 nucleotide sequence: TGTGCCAGCAGCGCCCTCGGGACACCTGAGACCCAGTACTTC. The rearrangement joins TRBV9 to TRBJ2-5; TRBD1 might be the D (6 bases). CDR1 SGDLS and CDR2 YYNGEE come from the germline V gene. There are 14 residues in the CDR3. The V end was cut by 3 bases, the J end by 5 bases, with 14 bases between. The complete variable domain, with remaining parts taken from reference TRBV9 and TRBJ2-5, reads DSGVTQTPKHLITATGQRVTLRCSPRSGDLSVYWYQQSLDQGLQFLIQYYNGEERAKGNILERFSAQQFPDLHSELNLSSLELGDSALYFCASSALGTPETQYFGPGTRLLVL.